This T cell receptor beta chain was captured by sequencing in a study of CD8 T cells in ankylosing spondylitis (dated by TCRdb to the late 2010s). About the investigation overall: The study profiled T cell receptor beta repertoires in healthy donors and ankylosing spondylitis patients to find disease-linked TCR variants. In total, the full study cohort was made up of 100 to 140 healthy donors and 25 to 30 ankylosing spondylitis patients. Samples of peripheral blood were taken, and for ankylosing spondylitis patients, synovial fluid was collected as well. Results and caveats for the whole study, not just this receptor: A TCR beta motif of about 8 highly homologous amino acid variants appeared characteristic of blood from ankylosing spondylitis patients. Some motif variants were previously reported in synovial fluid and blood of reactive arthritis patients, suggesting common disease-initiation mechanisms. A CD8+ phenotype was shown by the disease-linked clones, which were found at relatively low frequencies in peripheral blood. Significant enrichment of the disease-linked clones was reported in matched synovial fluid samples from ankylosing spondylitis patients.

As to this clonotype: Its binding antigen is unknown. Base qualities are not at hand, and no much larger clone is one base apart.

Instrument on record: Illumina HiSeq 2500. Quantitative 5'-RACE with molecular barcodes was used to prepare TCR beta libraries. Under the source paper's analysis protocol: Disease-linked TCR variants were identified with a new computational method built on a probabilistic model of VDJ rearrangement. TCRdb's own reprocessing of the public reads used fastp at Q25 and MiXCR and kept productive beta chains. Rows merge per CDR3 protein into single entries with the most common DNA and genes. Clone size and V and J calls follow TCRdb, not the original study. This sample holds roughly 440,000 distinct CDR3 sequences; roughly 15% were observed only once. The ten biggest clones cover about 0.94% of the sample. The sample was blood, either unsorted or a sorted T cell fraction (not recorded which). The receptor was isolated from a male donor with ankylosing spondylitis.

The CDR3 loop reads CASSFALGQGVQETQYF. The DNA reads TGTGCCAGCAGCTTCGCCCTGGGACAGGGGGTGCAAGAGACCCAGTACTTC. The receptor chain draws on TRBV7-8 and TRBJ2-5, with TRBD1 identical over 11 junction bases. The germline V gene supplies CDR1 SGHVS and CDR2 FQNEAQ. Here V drops 3 bases and J drops 2 bases, and the junction holds 8 bases not matched to any gene. The cysteine opens and the phenylalanine closes a CDR3 of 17 amino acids. Only CDR3 DNA remains: 51 bases, in frame from the first base.